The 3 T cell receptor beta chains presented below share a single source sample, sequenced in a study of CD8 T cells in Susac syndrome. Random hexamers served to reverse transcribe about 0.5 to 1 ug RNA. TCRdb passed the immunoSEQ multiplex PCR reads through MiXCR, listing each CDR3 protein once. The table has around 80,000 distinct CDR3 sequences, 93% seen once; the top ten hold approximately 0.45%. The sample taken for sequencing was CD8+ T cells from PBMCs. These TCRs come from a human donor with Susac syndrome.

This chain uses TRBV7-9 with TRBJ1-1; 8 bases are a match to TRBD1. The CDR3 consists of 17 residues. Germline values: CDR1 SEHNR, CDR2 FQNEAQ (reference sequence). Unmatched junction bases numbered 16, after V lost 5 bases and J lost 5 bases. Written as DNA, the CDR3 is TGTGCCAGCAGCCCTGGCCCAGGGGGCCCGAAATATACTGAAGCTTTCTTT. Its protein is CASSPGPGGPKYTEAFF.

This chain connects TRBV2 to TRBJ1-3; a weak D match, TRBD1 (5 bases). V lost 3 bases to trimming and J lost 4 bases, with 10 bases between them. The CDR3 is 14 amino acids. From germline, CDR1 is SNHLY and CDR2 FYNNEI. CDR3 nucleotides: TGTGCCAGCAGTGAGTTGGGGCCCGGAAACACCATATATTTT. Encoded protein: CASSELGPGNTIYF.

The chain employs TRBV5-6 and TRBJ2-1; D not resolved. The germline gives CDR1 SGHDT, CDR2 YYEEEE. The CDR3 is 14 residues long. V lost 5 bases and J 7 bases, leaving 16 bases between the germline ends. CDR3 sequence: CASSMRKAANEQFF. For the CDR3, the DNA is TGTGCCAGCAGTATGAGAAAGGCTGCGAATGAGCAGTTCTTC.